The clone carrying this TCR beta chain was counted once. Its specificity is unknown. Both 60 Vbeta primers and 13 Jbeta primers went into the PCR. Here immunoSEQ multiplex PCR was the method, and the copy in TCRdb shows in-frame clones only, minus some. This table has 170,000 or so clones, approximately 80% appearing once. This sample was taken from a study of cytomegalovirus exposure and HLA in healthy donors. The ends were cut back, 1 base at V and 0 bases at J, with 9 bases in the middle. Germline CDR1 and CDR2: SGHVS and FQNEAQ. This CDR3 contains 15 residues. Overall study results and limits: Most subjects had HLA-A and HLA-B alleles reportedly predicted accurately by TCR beta sequences. Reported results showed that the classifier diagnosed cytomegalovirus status with high specificity and sensitivity. Across donors, most TCRs were seen rarely, yet some public ones were widespread. Presence/absence analyses took donor sequencing depth as roughly uniform.

The clonotype was recovered from a woman aged 50 to 60 in good health and CMV-seronegative. Sequences were obtained from PBMCs. V and J are TRBV7-8 and TRBJ2-5; unclear D gene. The CDR3 loop reads CASSLGQFYQETQYF. The CDR3 coding sequence is TGTGCCAGCAGCTTAGGCCAGTTCTACCAAGAGACCCAGTACTTC.